This TCR beta chain was obtained from a study of early T cells in non-severe SARS-CoV-2 infection (dated by TCRdb to about 2021). Background for the entire study: Because TCR sequencing relied on bulk RNA taken from unsorted whole blood, pairing of alpha and beta chains was not possible.

The method behind the library was 5' RACE. TCRdb shows the sequencer as NextSeq 500. To correct for sequencing error and PCR bias, the TCR library protocol tagged individual cDNA molecules with unique molecular identifiers. Both TCR alpha and beta chains were sequenced, and tight co-correlation was observed between alpha and beta sequence abundances in each sample. Concerning the study's data processing: V gene, J gene and CDR3 annotation of TCR sequences was performed with Decombinator V4. TCRs were defined as expanded if a significant change between any two time points was detected under a Poisson model with p below 0.0001. TCR abundances were normalised to the total number of TCRs sequenced per sample and were expressed as counts per million. VDJdb, accessed 1 November 2021, was searched for CMV, EBV and SARS-CoV-2 annotated TCRs, with TCRs annotated for multiple antigens excluded. TCRdb reprocessing: public reads trimmed at Q25 with fastp, clones called with MiXCR, in-frame beta chains kept. Each CDR3 protein gets just one entry, which takes the most common genes and DNA from the rows behind it. The V and J calls were not made by the authors but by TCRdb's processing. Within this sample are roughly 54,000 distinct CDR3 sequences, with about 7.6% of them counted one time only. The ten largest clones represent roughly a tenth of the sample.

This clonotype was counted a few times. Its antigen has not been determined. No per-base quality is available; no much larger clone lies one base away. The investigation overall reported the following: VDJdb matching was skewed toward anti-spike CD8 responses, so virus-specific expansions were likely underestimated and private and CD4 specificities were missed.

Set within a cohort of healthcare workers in London, UK, this nested case-control study involved weekly PCR testing of nasopharyngeal swabs along with blood sampling. Healthcare workers were enrolled in the week of the UK lockdown, from 23 to 31 March 2020, and were followed every week for up to about 15 weeks. Sample: whole blood, taken at baseline. The TCR sequence derives from an adult who was a healthcare worker with PCR-confirmed SARS-CoV-2 infection or an uninfected control (not recorded which).

The DNA sequence reads TGTGCCAGCAGCTTAATGGACAGCTTCACTGAAGCTTTCTTT. Translated, this gives CASSLMDSFTEAFF. The rearrangement joined TRBV7-2 to TRBJ1-1; tentative D gene TRBD1, with 6 bases matching. The germline ends are 11 bases apart after V is trimmed by 2 bases and J by 4 bases. CDR1 and CDR2 are read off the germline V gene as SGHTA and FQGNSA. The CDR3 contains 14 residues, cysteine and phenylalanine counted. Of the read, only the CDR3 DNA is kept; its 42 bases are in frame from base 1.